What follows are 5 T cell receptor beta chains derived from one specimen sequenced in a study of T and B cells in COVID-19 patients (TCRdb year 2020). TRB repertoires were amplified using about 230-500 ng of genomic DNA isolated from blood. Sequencing relied on an Illumina MiSeq. TRB rearrangements were amplified by multiplex PCR with BIOMED2 TRB-A/B primer pools. Using fastp trimming at Q25 and MiXCR clonotype assembly, TCRdb reanalyzed the public sequencing data and kept in-frame beta chains. Under each unique CDR3 protein, matching rows form one entry showing the most common genes and DNA. The sample table lists thousands of distinct CDR3 sequences, under 30% of them with a count of one. The ten largest account for 35% to 45% of the sample. Sequencing input: blood. The receptors were sampled from a human donor with active COVID-19.

This clonotype is medium-sized (0.01 to 0.1%). The J gene is TRBJ2-7, the V gene TRBV6-6, with D unresolved. This CDR3 is 13 amino acids long. Germline V gene data show CDR1 as MNHNY and CDR2 as SVGAGI (reference sequence). Trimming left V 4 bases short and J 1 base short, with 8 bases between. In DNA form, the CDR3 reads TGTGCCAGCAGTTCTACGAGTTCCTACGAGCAGTACTTC. Its translation is CASSSTSSYEQYF.

The rearrangement joins TRBV6-1 to TRBJ1-1; 9 positions agree with TRBD1. This CDR3 has 14 amino acids. Unmatched junction bases numbered 6, after V lost 5 bases and J lost 5 bases. CDR1 is MNHNS, CDR2 SASEGT, per germline. CDR3 in DNA: TGTGCCAGCAGTTTGGACAGGGGTCGGACTGAAGCTTTCTTT. It specifies CASSLDRGRTEAFF.

By share, this clonotype ranks as medium-sized (0.01 to 0.1%). The V and J genes are TRBV6-1 and TRBJ2-7; unclear D gene. CDR1 and CDR2 (germline): MNHNS, SASEGT. The CDR3 is 11 amino acids. The V end lost 10 bases, the J end lost 6 bases, and 13 bases lay between the germline ends. The CDR3 coding sequence is TGTGCCATCAAAAGGACGGGCGAGCAGTACTTC. It codes for CAIKRTGEQYF.

This sequence joins TRBV20-1 and TRBJ2-1, with 9 positions matching TRBD2. From germline, CDR1 is DFQATT and CDR2 SNEGSKA (reference sequence). With V trimmed by 6 bases and J by 10 bases, 16 bases remained unmatched. This CDR3 contains 15 residues. The CDR3 nucleotides are TGCAGTGCCCGCCCTTATGGTAGCGGGAGCGGCGAGCAGTTCTTC. This sequence encodes CSARPYGSGSGEQFF.

V gene TRBV11-1 combines with J gene TRBJ2-3; D is possibly TRBD1 or TRBD2 (5 bases each). V lost 5 bases and J 6 bases, leaving 12 bases between the germline ends. The CDR3 loop spans 13 amino acids. Germline V gene data show CDR1 as SGHAT and CDR2 as FQDESV (reference sequence). CDR3 sequence: CASSEGREDTQYF. The CDR3 DNA is TGTGCCAGCAGCGAGGGCAGGGAGGATACGCAGTATTTT.